Listed below are T cell receptor beta chains from one sample, sequenced in a study of blood T cell repertoires in COVID-19. Measured with immunoSEQ multiplex PCR; TCRdb has only the in-frame clones, and not every one. The top ten hold about 4.3% of the sample, which has 470,000 or so clones, around 88% seen once. Sequenced sample: peripheral blood. Receptors were obtained from a woman aged 25 to 45 with acute or convalescent COVID-19. CDR3s include the opening cysteine and the closing phenylalanine or tryptophan. Each record gives: V gene, clone size, J gene, D gene, CDR3 protein, CDR3 DNA. A D gene is named only where the DNA matches it firmly. Expanded clones are given a class, and other clones once, few, many or no size at all.

>TRBV12-5|NA|TRBJ1-1|NA
CASGGGHANTEAFF
TGTGCTAGTGGCGGTGGACACGCGAACACTGAAGCTTTCTTT
>TRBV7-3|NA|TRBJ2-2|NA
CASSLTPAGFGGSRDGELFF
TGTGCCAGCAGCTTAACCCCAGCGGGTTTCGGTGGGAGCCGAGACGGGGAGCTGTTTTTT
>TRBV14|NA|TRBJ2-4|NA
CASSQDSRVAKNIQYF
TGTGCCAGCAGCCAAGACAGCCGGGTAGCCAAAAACATTCAGTACTTC
>TRBV9|few|TRBJ2-1|NA
CASSPQWSLSYNEQFF
TGTGCCAGCAGCCCTCAGTGGAGCCTCTCCTACAATGAGCAGTTCTTC
>TRBV6-5|NA|TRBJ2-7|TRBD1
CASNTGTGSSYEQYF
TGTGCCAGCAATACCGGGACAGGCAGCTCCTACGAGCAGTACTTC
>TRBV30|NA|TRBJ2-2|NA
CAWSVRGELFF
TGTGCCTGGAGCGTCCGCGGGGAGCTGTTTTTT
>TRBV30|NA|TRBJ1-5|TRBD1
CAWSEGAYSNQPQHF
TGTGCCTGGAGTGAGGGGGCTTATAGCAATCAGCCCCAGCATTTT
>TRBV11-3|NA|TRBJ1-1|TRBD1
CASSLRQGTEAFF
TGTGCCAGCAGCTTACGACAGGGCACGGAAGCTTTCTTT
>TRBV11-2|NA|TRBJ2-2|NA
CASSRQAGAQTGELFF
TGTGCCAGCAGCCGACAGGCAGGGGCCCAGACCGGGGAGCTGTTTTTT
>TRBV11-2|NA|TRBJ1-2|NA
CASSSQGIRSYTF
TGTGCCAGCAGCTCCCAGGGGATTCGAAGCTACACCTTC
>TRBV3-1/TRBV3-2|NA|TRBJ2-3|TRBD2
CASSQGLAVNTDTQYF
TGTGCCAGCAGCCAAGGACTAGCAGTTAACACAGATACGCAGTATTTT
>TRBV6-5|NA|TRBJ2-3|NA
CASSYSGETDTQYF
TGTGCCAGCAGTTACTCCGGGGAGACAGATACGCAGTATTTT
>TRBV21-1|NA|TRBJ1-1|NA
CASSKGAGMNTEAFF
TGTGCCAGCAGCAAAGGAGCAGGGATGAACACTGAAGCTTTCTTT
>TRBV5-8|NA|TRBJ2-3|TRBD2
CASSLASGGVYPSTDTQYF
TGTGCCAGCAGCTTGGCCAGTGGGGGGGTGTATCCAAGCACAGATACGCAGTATTTT
>TRBV6-5|once|TRBJ2-5|TRBD2
CASSTRLAGEETQYF
TGTGCCAGCAGTACACGACTAGCGGGGGAAGAGACCCAGTACTTC
>TRBV12-3/TRBV12-4|NA|TRBJ1-1|NA
CASRKGVFGAFF
TGTGCCAGCAGAAAAGGGGTTTTTGGAGCTTTCTTT
>TRBV7-9|NA|TRBJ2-5|NA
CASSPHRGLQETQYF
TGTGCCAGCAGCCCGCACAGGGGACTTCAAGAGACCCAGTACTTC
>TRBV27|few|TRBJ2-1|TRBD2
CASRLVAGGYNEQFF
TGTGCCAGCAGACTAGTAGCGGGGGGGTACAATGAGCAGTTCTTC
>TRBV28|once|TRBJ1-5|TRBD1
CASSPTGASNQPQHF
TGTGCCAGCAGTCCGACAGGGGCGAGCAATCAGCCCCAGCATTTT
>TRBV29-1|NA|TRBJ1-2|TRBD1
CSVGRDRGDQGDGYTF
TGCAGCGTCGGCCGGGACAGGGGAGATCAGGGGGATGGCTACACCTTC
>TRBV5-1|NA|TRBJ1-1|NA
CASSQLTGNTEAFF
TGCGCCAGCAGCCAACTGACAGGGAACACTGAAGCTTTCTTT
>TRBV28|NA|TRBJ1-6|NA
CASSPGASPLHF
TGTGCCAGCAGTCCAGGGGCTTCACCCCTCCACTTT
>TRBV6-2/TRBV6-3|NA|TRBJ1-6|NA
CASSYSRSSYNSPLHF
TGTGCCAGCAGTTACTCGAGAAGCTCCTATAATTCACCCCTCCACTTT
>TRBV27|NA|TRBJ2-5|TRBD2
CASSQTSTKTQYF
TGTGCCAGCAGTCAGACTAGCACGAAGACCCAGTACTTC
>TRBV10-3|NA|TRBJ1-1|NA
CAISEAGLNTEAFF
TGTGCCATCAGTGAGGCGGGACTGAACACTGAAGCTTTCTTT
>TRBV5-1|NA|TRBJ1-1|NA
CASSLRGGTEAFF
TGCGCCAGCAGCTTGAGGGGGGGCACTGAAGCTTTCTTT
>TRBV28|NA|TRBJ1-6|NA
CASSETTGWPPLHF
TGTGCCAGCAGCGAAACGACAGGTTGGCCACCCCTCCACTTT
>TRBV28|NA|TRBJ2-7|NA
CASSLALREQYF
TGTGCCAGCAGTTTAGCGCTTCGGGAGCAGTACTTC
>TRBV3-1/TRBV3-2|NA|TRBJ1-2|NA
CASSQDQGSTAYGYTF
TGTGCCAGCAGCCAAGATCAGGGGTCGACCGCCTATGGCTACACCTTC
>TRBV15|NA|TRBJ2-3|TRBD2
CATRGQLAGGTDTQYF
TGTGCCACCAGGGGCCAACTAGCGGGAGGCACAGATACGCAGTATTTT
>TRBV4-1|NA|TRBJ1-6|NA
CASSQRAGTTYNSPLHF
TGCGCCAGCAGCCAACGAGCCGGGACAACCTATAATTCACCCCTCCACTTT
>TRBV24-1|NA|TRBJ2-7|TRBD1
CATSDSGTGTYEQYF
TGTGCCACCAGTGATTCCGGGACAGGGACCTACGAGCAGTACTTC
>TRBV5-4|NA|TRBJ1-6|NA
CASRVKANSPLHF
TGTGCCAGCAGGGTTAAAGCCAATTCACCCCTCCACTTT
>TRBV11-1|NA|TRBJ2-1|TRBD2
CASSPGLAGEEQFF
TGTGCCAGCAGCCCGGGACTAGCGGGGGAAGAGCAGTTCTTC
>TRBV3-1/TRBV3-2|NA|TRBJ2-1|NA
CASSQGGRGGAAYNEQFF
TGTGCCAGCAGCCAAGGGGGCCGCGGCGGGGCCGCCTACAATGAGCAGTTCTTC
>TRBV6-2/TRBV6-3|NA|TRBJ2-7|TRBD2
CASSGGGGYEQYF
TGTGCCAGCAGCGGCGGGGGGGGCTACGAGCAGTACTTC
>TRBV11-2|NA|TRBJ2-1|NA
CASSLVGGAVYNEQFF
TGTGCCAGCAGCTTAGTAGGGGGGGCGGTATACAATGAGCAGTTCTTC
>TRBV11-2|NA|TRBJ2-7|NA
CASRRAGDEQYF
TGTGCCAGCAGGAGGGCAGGGGACGAGCAGTACTTC
>TRBV7-3|NA|TRBJ1-1|NA
CASSPGGGTEAFF
TGTGCCAGCAGCCCCGGGGGGGGTACTGAAGCTTTCTTT
>TRBV6-6|NA|TRBJ2-5|NA
CASSSGGYQQKETQYF
TGTGCCAGCAGTTCGGGGGGCTATCAACAAAAAGAGACCCAGTACTTC
>TRBV13|NA|TRBJ2-1|TRBD2
CASSQGLTPYNEQFF
TGTGCCAGCAGCCAGGGACTAACGCCCTACAATGAGCAGTTCTTC
>TRBV3-1/TRBV3-2|NA|TRBJ2-2|NA
CASSLLGGGELFF
TGTGCCAGCAGCCTCCTTGGCGGGGGGGAGCTGTTTTTT
>TRBV10-2|NA|TRBJ2-7|TRBD1
CASSETPGQGGPEQYF
TGCGCCAGCAGTGAAACACCGGGACAGGGGGGTCCCGAGCAGTACTTC
>TRBV9|NA|TRBJ2-1|TRBD2
CASSPGGAFTYNEQFF
TGTGCCAGCAGCCCCGGGGGGGCGTTTACCTACAATGAGCAGTTCTTC
>TRBV19|NA|TRBJ2-7|NA
CASSIGLSYEQYF
TGTGCCAGTAGTATCGGACTATCCTACGAGCAGTACTTC
>TRBV7-6|NA|TRBJ2-5|NA
CASSPPGGRLETQYF
TGTGCCAGCAGCCCCCCGGGGGGCCGATTAGAGACCCAGTACTTC
>TRBV25-1|NA|TRBJ2-5|TRBD1
CASSELGTGVTQYF
TGTGCCAGCAGTGAATTGGGGACAGGGGTGACCCAGTACTTC
>TRBV19|NA|TRBJ1-2|TRBD1
CASSNGQGAYDTYGYTF
TGTGCCAGTAGTAACGGACAGGGTGCATATGATACTTATGGCTACACCTTC
>TRBV18|NA|TRBJ2-7|NA
CASSPNGGSTYEQYF
TGTGCCAGCTCACCAAATGGGGGGTCAACCTACGAGCAGTACTTC
>TRBV6-4|NA|TRBJ2-3|TRBD2
CASSLAGPEDTQYF
TGTGCCAGCAGCCTAGCGGGGCCGGAAGATACGCAGTATTTT
>TRBV5-1|once|TRBJ2-6|TRBD1
CASSLGDRGLAGANVLTF
TGCGCCAGCAGCTTGGGTGACAGGGGGTTAGCCGGGGCCAACGTCCTGACTTTC
>TRBV28|NA|TRBJ1-2|TRBD1
CASSSGQGRVQRYYGYTF
TGTGCCAGCAGTTCAGGACAGGGTCGGGTTCAAAGATACTATGGCTACACCTTC
>TRBV5-1|few|TRBJ1-2|TRBD1
CASSLNQGAAGYGYTF
TGCGCCAGCAGCTTGAATCAGGGGGCAGCAGGCTATGGCTACACCTTC